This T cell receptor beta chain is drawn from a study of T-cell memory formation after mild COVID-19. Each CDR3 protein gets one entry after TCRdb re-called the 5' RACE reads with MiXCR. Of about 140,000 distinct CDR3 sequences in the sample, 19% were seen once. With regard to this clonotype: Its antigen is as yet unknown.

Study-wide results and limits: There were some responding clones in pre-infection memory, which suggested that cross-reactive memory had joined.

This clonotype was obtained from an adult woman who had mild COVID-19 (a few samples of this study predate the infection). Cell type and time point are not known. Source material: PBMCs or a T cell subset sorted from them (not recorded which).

CDR3 nucleotide sequence: TGTGCCAGCACCGAGACCTCGGTCCATCAGCCCCAGCATTTT. Encoded protein: CASTETSVHQPQHF. The genes are TRBV5-5 and TRBJ1-5; D gene ambiguous. The germline V and J ends were trimmed by 6 bases and 5 bases, with 15 bases remaining between them. Germline V CDR1 and CDR2: SGHKS, YYEKEE (reference sequence). The CDR3 runs 14 residues. Drawing the rest from reference TRBV5-5 and TRBJ1-5, the complete variable domain is DAGVTQSPTHLIKTRGQQVTLRCSPISGHKSVSWYQQVLGQGPQFIFQYYEKEERGRGNFPDRFSARQFPNYSSELNVNALLLGDSALYLCASTETSVHQPQHFGDGTRLSIL.